This T cell receptor beta chain was observed in a study of T cells in Graves' hyperthyroidism and ophthalmopathy. This clonotype was observed many times. Trimming cost V 2 bases and J 5 bases, with 14 bases left between them. CDR1 is SGHRS, CDR2 YFSETQ, per germline. CDR3 length equals 15 residues. RNA transcripts served as the template for amplifying TCR beta CDR3 regions. First-round RT-PCR of the TCR CDR3 relied on the HTBI primer set. One entry per CDR3 protein results from TCRdb running MiXCR on the multiplex PCR reads. The repertoire holds about 640,000 distinct CDR3 sequences, with about 20% as singletons. Exclusion of patients followed from uncontrolled infection, other autoimmune disease, pregnancy or lactation. Clinical symptoms, serum thyroxine, TRAb, thyroid ultrasound and orbital computed tomography established diagnosis.

Input material: blood. The source of this sequence is a man aged 25 to 40 with Graves' ophthalmopathy. The V and J genes are TRBV5-1 and TRBJ2-1; D is possibly TRBD1 or TRBD2 (5 bases each). In nucleotides, the CDR3 is TGCGCCAGCAGCTTACTCCGGGACCAAAACAATGAGCAGTTCTTC. Translating gives CASSLLRDQNNEQFF. The full variable domain, in which reference TRBV5-1 and TRBJ2-1 provide the parts outside the CDR3, is KAGVTQTPRYLIKTRGQQVTLSCSPISGHRSVSWYQQTPGQGLQFLFEYFSETQRNKGNFPGRFSGRQFSNSRSEMNVSTLELGDSALYLCASSLLRDQNNEQFFGPGTRLTVL.